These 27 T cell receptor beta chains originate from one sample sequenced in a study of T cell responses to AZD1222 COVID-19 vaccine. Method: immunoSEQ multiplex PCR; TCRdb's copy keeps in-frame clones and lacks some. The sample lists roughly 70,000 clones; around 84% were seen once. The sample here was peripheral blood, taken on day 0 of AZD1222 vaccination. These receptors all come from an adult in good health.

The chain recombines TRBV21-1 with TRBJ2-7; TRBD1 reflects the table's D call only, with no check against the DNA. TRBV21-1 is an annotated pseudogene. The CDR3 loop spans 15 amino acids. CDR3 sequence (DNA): TGTGCCAGCAGCAATCAGCAGGGACAGTGGTACGAGCAGTACTTC. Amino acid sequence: CASSNQQGQWYEQYF.

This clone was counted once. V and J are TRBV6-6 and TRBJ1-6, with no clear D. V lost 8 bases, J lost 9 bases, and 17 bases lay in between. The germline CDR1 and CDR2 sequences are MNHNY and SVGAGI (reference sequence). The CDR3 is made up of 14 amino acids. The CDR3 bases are TGTGCCAGCTGGCCCCCTCTATTAACTTCACCCCTCCACTTT. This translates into CASWPPLLTSPLHF.

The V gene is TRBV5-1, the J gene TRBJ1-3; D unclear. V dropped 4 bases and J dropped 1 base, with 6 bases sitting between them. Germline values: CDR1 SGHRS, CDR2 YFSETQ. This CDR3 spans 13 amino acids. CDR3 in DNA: TGCGCCAGCAGCCTAGGTTCTGGAAACACCATATATTTT. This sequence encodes CASSLGSGNTIYF.

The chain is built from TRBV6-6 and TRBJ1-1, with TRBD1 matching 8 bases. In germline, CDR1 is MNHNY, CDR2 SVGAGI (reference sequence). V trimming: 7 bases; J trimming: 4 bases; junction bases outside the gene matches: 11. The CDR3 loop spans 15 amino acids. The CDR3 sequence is CASISNRGEVTEAFF. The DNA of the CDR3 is TGTGCCAGCATCTCGAACAGGGGGGAGGTCACTGAAGCTTTCTTT.

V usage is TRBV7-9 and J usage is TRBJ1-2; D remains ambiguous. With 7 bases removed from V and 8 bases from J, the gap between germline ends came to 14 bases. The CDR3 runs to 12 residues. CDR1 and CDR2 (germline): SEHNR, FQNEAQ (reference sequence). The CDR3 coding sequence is TGTGCCAGCACCGTGGGAGGTTTAGGCTACACCTTC. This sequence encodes CASTVGGLGYTF.

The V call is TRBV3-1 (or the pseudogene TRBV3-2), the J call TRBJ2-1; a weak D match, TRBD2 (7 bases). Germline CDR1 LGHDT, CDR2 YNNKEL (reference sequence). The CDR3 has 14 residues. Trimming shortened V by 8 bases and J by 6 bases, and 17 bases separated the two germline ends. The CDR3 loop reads CASGGGARSNEQFF. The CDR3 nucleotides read TGTGCCAGCGGGGGGGGCGCCAGGTCCAATGAGCAGTTCTTC.

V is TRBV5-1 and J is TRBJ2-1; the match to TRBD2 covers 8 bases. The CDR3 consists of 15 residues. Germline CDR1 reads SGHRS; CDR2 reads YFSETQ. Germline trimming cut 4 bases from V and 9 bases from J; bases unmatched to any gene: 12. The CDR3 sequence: CASSALAVSGGEQFF. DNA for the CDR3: TGCGCCAGCAGCGCACTAGCGGTCTCAGGCGGTGAGCAGTTCTTC.

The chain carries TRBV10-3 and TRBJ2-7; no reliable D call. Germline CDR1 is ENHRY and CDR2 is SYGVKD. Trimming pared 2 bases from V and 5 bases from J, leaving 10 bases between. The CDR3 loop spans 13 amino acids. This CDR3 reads CAISEERVDEQYF. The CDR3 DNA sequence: TGTGCCATCAGTGAGGAAAGAGTAGACGAGCAGTACTTC.

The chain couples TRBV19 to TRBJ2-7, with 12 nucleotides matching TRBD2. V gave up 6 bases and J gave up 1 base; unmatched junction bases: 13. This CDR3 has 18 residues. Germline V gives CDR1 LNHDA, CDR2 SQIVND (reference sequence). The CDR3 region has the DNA TGTGCCAGTAGGCATTCCGGGACTAGCGGGTCTTATTCCTACGAGCAGTACTTC. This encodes CASRHSGTSGSYSYEQYF.

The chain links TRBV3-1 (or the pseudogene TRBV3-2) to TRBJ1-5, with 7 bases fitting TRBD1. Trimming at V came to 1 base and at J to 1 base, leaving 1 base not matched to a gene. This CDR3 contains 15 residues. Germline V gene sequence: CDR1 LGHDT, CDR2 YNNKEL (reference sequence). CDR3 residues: CASSQVQGSNQPQHF. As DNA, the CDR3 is TGTGCCAGCAGCCAAGTACAGGGGAGCAATCAGCCCCAGCATTTT.

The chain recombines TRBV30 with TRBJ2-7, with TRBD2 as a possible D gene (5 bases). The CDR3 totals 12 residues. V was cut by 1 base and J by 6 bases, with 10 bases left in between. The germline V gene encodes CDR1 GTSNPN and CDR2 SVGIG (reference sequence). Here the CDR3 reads CAWSASRAEQYF. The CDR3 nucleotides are TGTGCCTGGAGTGCATCGAGGGCCGAGCAGTACTTC.

The CDR3 bases are TGTGCCAGCAGCGGACAGGGGGGGATGGCTTTCTTT. Protein product: CASSGQGGMAFF. The chain employs TRBV7-2 and TRBJ1-1, with TRBD1 identical over 10 bases. Germline lookup yields CDR1 SGHTA and CDR2 FQGNSA. The V gene end was trimmed by 5 bases and the J gene end by 11 bases; junction bases not matched to a gene: 5. The CDR3 extends over 12 amino acids.

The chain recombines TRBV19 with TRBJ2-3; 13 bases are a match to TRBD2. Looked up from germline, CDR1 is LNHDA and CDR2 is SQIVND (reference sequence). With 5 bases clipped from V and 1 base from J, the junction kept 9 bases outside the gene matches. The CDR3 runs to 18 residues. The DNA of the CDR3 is TGTGCCAGTAGTCCAAGGACTAGCGGGAGTCTACGCACAGATACGCAGTATTTT. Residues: CASSPRTSGSLRTDTQYF.

DNA for the CDR3: TGTGCCAGCAGCTTAAACGTGGGGCACCTATCCTACGAGCAGTACTTC. Protein product: CASSLNVGHLSYEQYF. This chain uses TRBV7-9 with TRBJ2-7, with a tentative D call TRBD1 (5 bases). Germline V gene lookup returns CDR1 SEHNR and CDR2 FQNEAQ (reference sequence). The CDR3 sequence is 16 residues long. Deletions cut 2 bases from V and 1 base from J, with 15 bases between.

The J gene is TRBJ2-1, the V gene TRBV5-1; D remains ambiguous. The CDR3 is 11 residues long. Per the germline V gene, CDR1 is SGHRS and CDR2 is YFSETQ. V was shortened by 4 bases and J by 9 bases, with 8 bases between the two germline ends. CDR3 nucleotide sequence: TGCGCCAGCAGCAGCCATGGTGAGCAGTTCTTC. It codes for CASSSHGEQFF.

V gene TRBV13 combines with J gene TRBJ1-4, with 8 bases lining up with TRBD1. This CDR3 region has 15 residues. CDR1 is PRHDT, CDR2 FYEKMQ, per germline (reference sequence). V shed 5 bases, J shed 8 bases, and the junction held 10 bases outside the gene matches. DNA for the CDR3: TGTGCCAGCAGCGCCGACAGGGGCGGAAGCGAAAAACTGTTTTTT. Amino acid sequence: CASSADRGGSEKLFF.

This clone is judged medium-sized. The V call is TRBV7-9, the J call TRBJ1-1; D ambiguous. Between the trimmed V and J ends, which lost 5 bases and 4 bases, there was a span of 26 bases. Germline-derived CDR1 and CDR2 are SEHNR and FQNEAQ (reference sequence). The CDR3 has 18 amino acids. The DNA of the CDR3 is TGTGCCAGCAGCCCCCAAACGAGAGCTGGCAGTTCGGGCACTGAAGCTTTCTTT. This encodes CASSPQTRAGSSGTEAFF.

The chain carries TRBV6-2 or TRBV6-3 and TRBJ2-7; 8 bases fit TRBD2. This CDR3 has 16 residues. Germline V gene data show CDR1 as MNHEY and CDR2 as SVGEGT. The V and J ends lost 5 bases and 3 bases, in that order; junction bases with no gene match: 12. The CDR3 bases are TGTGCCAGCAGTAGATCTACTAGCGGACCAATCTACGAGCAGTACTTC. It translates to CASSRSTSGPIYEQYF.

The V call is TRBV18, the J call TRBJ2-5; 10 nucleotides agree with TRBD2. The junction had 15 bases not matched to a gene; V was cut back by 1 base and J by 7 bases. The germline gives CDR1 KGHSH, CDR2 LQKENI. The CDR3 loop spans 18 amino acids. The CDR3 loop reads CASSPLAGGTVTKGTQYF. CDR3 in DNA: TGTGCCAGCTCACCACTAGCGGGGGGAACCGTCACGAAGGGGACCCAGTACTTC. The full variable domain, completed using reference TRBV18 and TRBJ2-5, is NAGVMQNPRHLVRRRGQEARLRCSPMKGHSHVYWYRQLPEEGLKFMVYLQKENIIDESGMPKERFSAEFPKEGPSILRIQQVVRGDSAAYFCASSPLAGGTVTKGTQYFGPGTRLLVL.

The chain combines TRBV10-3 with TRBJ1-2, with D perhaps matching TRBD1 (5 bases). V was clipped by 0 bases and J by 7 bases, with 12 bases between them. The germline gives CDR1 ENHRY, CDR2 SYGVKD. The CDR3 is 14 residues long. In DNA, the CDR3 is TGTGCCATCAGTGAGTCGATTGGGACCCGTGGCTACACCTTC. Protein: CAISESIGTRGYTF.

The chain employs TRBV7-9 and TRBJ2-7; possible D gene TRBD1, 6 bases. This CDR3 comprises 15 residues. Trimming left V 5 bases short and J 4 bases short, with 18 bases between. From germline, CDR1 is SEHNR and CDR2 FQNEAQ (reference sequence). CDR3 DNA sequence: TGTGCCAGCAGCAAAACAGGGACGGACAAGTACGAGCAGTACTTC. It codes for CASSKTGTDKYEQYF.

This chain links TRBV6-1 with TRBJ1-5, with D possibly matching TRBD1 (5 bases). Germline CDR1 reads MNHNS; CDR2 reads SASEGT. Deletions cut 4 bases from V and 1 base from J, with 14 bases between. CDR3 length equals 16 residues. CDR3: CASSASSGWSNQPQHF. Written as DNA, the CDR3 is TGTGCCAGCAGTGCCAGCTCAGGGTGGAGCAATCAGCCCCAGCATTTT.

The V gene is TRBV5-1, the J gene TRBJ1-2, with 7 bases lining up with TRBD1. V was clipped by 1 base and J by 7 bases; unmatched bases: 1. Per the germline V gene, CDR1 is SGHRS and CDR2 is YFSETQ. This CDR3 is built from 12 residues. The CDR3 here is CASSLTGAGYTF. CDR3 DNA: TGCGCCAGCAGCTTGACAGGGGCTGGCTACACCTTC.

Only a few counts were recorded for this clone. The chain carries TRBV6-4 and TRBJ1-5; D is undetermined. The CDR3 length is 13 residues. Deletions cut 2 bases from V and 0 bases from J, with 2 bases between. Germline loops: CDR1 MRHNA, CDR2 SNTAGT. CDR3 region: CASSDGSNQPQHF. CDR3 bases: TGTGCCAGCAGTGACGGTAGCAATCAGCCCCAGCATTTT.

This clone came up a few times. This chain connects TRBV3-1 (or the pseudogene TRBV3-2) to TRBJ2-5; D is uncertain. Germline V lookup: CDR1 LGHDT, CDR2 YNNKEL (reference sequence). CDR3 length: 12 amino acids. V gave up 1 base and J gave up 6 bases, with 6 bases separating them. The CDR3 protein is CASSQAEQTQYF. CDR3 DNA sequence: TGTGCCAGCAGCCAAGCGGAACAGACCCAGTACTTC.

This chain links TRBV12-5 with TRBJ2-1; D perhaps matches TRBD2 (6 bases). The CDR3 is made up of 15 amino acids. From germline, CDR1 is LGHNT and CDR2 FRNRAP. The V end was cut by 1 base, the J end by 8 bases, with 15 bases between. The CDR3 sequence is CASGLGWGGVHEQFF. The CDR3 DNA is TGTGCTAGTGGTTTGGGGTGGGGAGGAGTGCATGAGCAGTTCTTC.

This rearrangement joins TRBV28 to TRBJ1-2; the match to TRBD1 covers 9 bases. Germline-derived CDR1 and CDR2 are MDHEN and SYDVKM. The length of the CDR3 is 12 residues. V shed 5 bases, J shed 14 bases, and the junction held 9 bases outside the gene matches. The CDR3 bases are TGTGCCAGCAGTCCCCTGACAGGGGGAGGTACCTTC. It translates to CASSPLTGGGTF.